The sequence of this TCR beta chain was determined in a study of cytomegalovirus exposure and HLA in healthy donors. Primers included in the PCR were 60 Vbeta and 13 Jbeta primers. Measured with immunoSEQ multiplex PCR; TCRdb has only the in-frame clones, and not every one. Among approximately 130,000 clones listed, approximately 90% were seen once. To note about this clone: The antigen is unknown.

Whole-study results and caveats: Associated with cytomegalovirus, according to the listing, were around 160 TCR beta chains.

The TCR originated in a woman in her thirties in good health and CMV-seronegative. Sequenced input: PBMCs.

Here the CDR3 DNA reads TGTGCCAGCAGTTTATGGGGGACAGGGGCGAATCAGCCCCAGCATTTT. It specifies CASSLWGTGANQPQHF. The chain has TRBV27 and TRBJ1-5, with TRBD1 identical over 10 bases. The CDR3 runs to 16 residues. After removal of 1 base from V and 4 bases from J, the junction contained 4 bases not matched to a gene. Germline loops: CDR1 MNHEY, CDR2 SMNVEV (reference sequence).